One T cell receptor (beta chain) is described in this entry. Its antigen is unknown. Assay: immunoSEQ multiplex PCR; the TCRdb copy retains only in-frame clones and omits some. This sample has around 130,000 clones, with 75% to 90% found just once. The data belong to a study of T cell responses to AZD1222 COVID-19 vaccine. Study observations and caveats: Spike-specific TCR depth and breadth grew after two AZD1222 doses. Epitopes outside B.1.351 and B.1.1.7 mutated regions reportedly drew nearly half of spike TCRs.

The ends lost 5 bases at V and 4 bases at J; junction bases unmatched: 18. This CDR3 has 19 residues. CDR1 SGHNT and CDR2 YENEEA come from the germline V gene. The receptor's source is an adult in good health. Sequenced here: peripheral blood, sampled on day 0 of AZD1222 vaccination. This sequence joins TRBV11-3 and TRBJ2-1; TRBD1 agrees at 9 bases. The CDR3 DNA sequence: TGTGCCAGCAGCCAGGGACAGGGTTCCGGGAGGTTTGTTTACAATGAGCAGTTCTTC. Encoded protein: CASSQGQGSGRFVYNEQFF. Full variable domain (rest looked up from reference TRBV11-3 and TRBJ2-1): EAGVVQSPRYKIIEKKQPVAFWCNPISGHNTLYWYLQNLGQGPELLIRYENEEAVDDSQLPKDRFSAERLKGVDSTLKIQPAELGDSAVYLCASSQGQGSGRFVYNEQFFGPGTRLTVL.